Here is one T cell receptor beta chain with its context. This sample stems from a study of T cell responses to AZD1222 COVID-19 vaccine. V lost 4 bases, J lost 0 bases, and 6 bases stayed unmatched. The germline V gene encodes CDR1 SEHNR and CDR2 FQNEAQ (reference sequence). The CDR3 is 16 residues long. Sequencing used immunoSEQ multiplex PCR; TCRdb keeps in-frame clones, though not all of them. The sample lists 35,000 to 55,000 clones, about 82% occurring once. Sample: peripheral blood, taken 28 days after the second dose of the MenACWY control vaccine. The TCR originated in an adult who received the MenACWY meningococcal vaccine as a control. This chain uses TRBV7-9 with TRBJ1-3, with 7 bases aligning to TRBD1. The CDR3 DNA is TGTGCCAGCAGCTCGGGACAGCCTAACTCTGGAAACACCATATATTTT. Protein: CASSSGQPNSGNTIYF.